This TCR beta chain was found in a study of cytomegalovirus exposure and HLA in healthy donors. The protocol was immunoSEQ multiplex PCR, while the TCRdb copy is restricted to in-frame clones and leaves out a portion. The table includes roughly 70,000 clones, over 95% detected once. The trim removed 5 bases at V and 8 bases at J, leaving 5 bases unmatched. The CDR3 extends over 13 amino acids. Germline CDR1 MRHNA, CDR2 SNTAGT. The rearrangement links TRBV6-4 to TRBJ1-2; 10 bases line up with TRBD1. The receptor comes from a man in his late teens or twenties in good health and CMV-seronegative. Input material: PBMCs. In DNA, the CDR3 is TGTGCCAGCAGTCCTGGACAGGGGGGAGGCTACACCTTC. Encoded protein: CASSPGQGGGYTF.